The present T cell receptor beta chain was sequenced within a study of blood T cell repertoires in COVID-19. At the level of the study: From T cells, B-cell-depleted T cells, or PBMCs came the material, which was cDNA or gDNA.

V lost 2 bases and J lost 7; bases outside the gene matches: 12. The germline gives CDR1 SGHVS, CDR2 FQNEAQ. This CDR3 has 17 residues. Under the authors' procedure: Amplification of reference gene primers provided the estimated nucleated cell counts. TCRdb keeps only in-frame clones here, not all; method: immunoSEQ multiplex PCR. V and J calls and clone size are as listed in that table; D and trimming were resolved from the DNA. The sample shows fewer than 250,000 clones, 80% to 90% of them seen only once. The sequenced material came from peripheral blood. The receptor was derived from a woman in her 70s with acute or convalescent COVID-19. The chain links TRBV7-8 to TRBJ2-4, with TRBD1 matching over 9 bases. CDR3 in DNA: TGTGCCAGCAGCTTAACTACAGGGGGCGCGTTTTGGAACATTCAGTACTTC. Protein product: CASSLTTGGAFWNIQYF.